This T cell receptor (beta chain) was sequenced during a study of T cell changes during pregnancy in multiple sclerosis. The assay was immunoSEQ multiplex PCR, and TCRdb's table has in-frame clones only and misses some. The table shows around 40,000 clones, with more than 85% occurring only once. This CDR3 comprises 14 residues. Germline CDR1 is SGHKS and CDR2 is YYEKEE (reference sequence). Trimming took 0 bases from V and 5 from J, leaving 10 bases between them. Sequenced material: CD4+ T cells from peripheral blood mononuclear cells, taken in the second trimester of pregnancy. The chain has TRBV5-5 and TRBJ2-3, with D uncertain. This TCR was sampled from a female donor with multiple sclerosis, enrolled in a pregnancy study. The CDR3 spells CASSLGQVKDTQYF. The CDR3 nucleotides read TGTGCCAGCAGCTTGGGGCAGGTCAAAGATACGCAGTATTTT. Together with reference TRBV5-5 and TRBJ2-3, the CDR3 gives the full variable domain: DAGVTQSPTHLIKTRGQQVTLRCSPISGHKSVSWYQQVLGQGPQFIFQYYEKEERGRGNFPDRFSARQFPNYSSELNVNALLLGDSALYLCASSLGQVKDTQYFGPGTRLTVL.